The 28 T cell receptor beta chains reported below all come from one sample, sequenced in a study of CD8+CD57+ T cells in acquired aplastic anemia. The template used for profiling TCR beta VDJ and CDR3 was genomic DNA. TCRdb fed the reads into MiXCR, producing one record per CDR3 protein. The sample lists about 180,000 distinct CDR3 sequences, approximately 46% occurring once. Sequenced: sorted CD4+, CD8+, or CD8+CD57+ T cells (not recorded which) from PBMCs. All receptors derive from a human donor in good health.

This clonotype has a count of ten or more. The CDR3 DNA sequence: TGTGCCAGCAGCTTGCCGGGTCTAGCGGGAGGGCCCGCCGAGCAGTACTTC. Its protein product is CASSLPGLAGGPAEQYF. V and J are TRBV5-6 and TRBJ2-7; 12 positions agree with TRBD2. V shed 1 base and J 6 bases; nucleotides not matched to a gene: 11. From germline, CDR1 is SGHDT and CDR2 YYEEEE. This CDR3 has 17 amino acids.

The sample holds many counts of this clonotype. The CDR3 region is CASSAGTLNQPQHF. CDR3 in DNA: TGTGCCAGCAGCGCAGGGACACTGAATCAGCCCCAGCATTTT. The chain uses TRBV9 and TRBJ1-5, with D tentatively TRBD1 (6 bases). The ends were cut back, 3 bases at V and 4 bases at J, with 11 bases in the middle. CDR3 length: 14 amino acids. The V gene's germline CDR1 is SGDLS and CDR2 YYNGEE. Together with reference TRBV9 and TRBJ1-5, the CDR3 gives the full variable domain: DSGVTQTPKHLITATGQRVTLRCSPRSGDLSVYWYQQSLDQGLQFLIQYYNGEERAKGNILERFSAQQFPDLHSELNLSSLELGDSALYFCASSAGTLNQPQHFGDGTRLSIL.

At least ten counts were recorded for this clonotype. The V call is TRBV20-1, the J call TRBJ1-1, with TRBD1 matching 8 bases. V was clipped by 3 bases and J by 5 bases; unmatched bases: 8. CDR1 and CDR2 from the germline V gene are DFQATT and SNEGSKA (reference sequence). CDR3 length: 14 amino acids. The CDR3 sequence: CSASRTGSRTEAFF. The DNA of the CDR3 is TGCAGTGCTAGCCGGACAGGGAGTAGGACTGAAGCTTTCTTT.

The chain has TRBV15 and TRBJ1-2; perhaps TRBD1 as D (5 bases). Germline lookup yields CDR1 LNHNV and CDR2 YYDKDF (reference sequence). V was clipped by 6 bases and J by 8 bases, with 22 bases between them. There are 15 residues in the CDR3. The CDR3 DNA sequence: TGTGCCACCAGACCCAAGAGGCAGGGCGCGGGAGGCTACACCTTC. Translated: CATRPKRQGAGGYTF.

This clonotype has at least ten counts. V usage is TRBV20-1 and J usage is TRBJ2-7, with TRBD2 identical over 9 bases. Germline CDR1 reads DFQATT; CDR2 reads SNEGSKA (reference sequence). There are 14 residues in the CDR3. J was trimmed by 4 bases and V by 2 bases; bases with no gene match: 6. The CDR3 reads CSARISGSRYEQYF. The CDR3 region has the DNA TGCAGTGCTAGAATTAGCGGGAGTCGATACGAGCAGTACTTC.

This clonotype occurred once. The V and J genes are TRBV7-8 and TRBJ2-3, with a possible D match to TRBD1 (6 bases). Trimming shortened V by 4 bases and J by 7 bases, and 9 bases separated the two germline ends. The germline CDR1 and CDR2 sequences are SGHVS and FQNEAQ. CDR3 length equals 12 residues. The CDR3 nucleotides are TGTGCCAGCAGCTACAGGGTGAATACGCAGTATTTT. Amino acids: CASSYRVNTQYF.

The rearrangement links TRBV9 to TRBJ1-1, with D unresolved. Trimming stripped 4 bases from V and 6 bases from J, with 13 bases between. Germline CDR1 and CDR2: SGDLS and YYNGEE. CDR3 length equals 13 residues. CDR3 in DNA: TGTGCCAGCAGCCCAACACAGTTCCCTGAAGCTTTCTTT. This gives the protein CASSPTQFPEAFF.

The J gene is TRBJ1-2, the V gene TRBV2; TRBD1 is a possible D gene (6 bases). This CDR3 spans 15 amino acids. Between the trimmed V and J ends, which lost 3 bases and 2 bases, there was a span of 13 bases. From germline, CDR1 is SNHLY and CDR2 FYNNEI. Here the CDR3 DNA reads TGTGCCAGCAGTGACCCTATACAGGGAAACTATGGCTACACCTTC. It codes for CASSDPIQGNYGYTF.

The chain employs TRBV18 and TRBJ1-2; tentative D call: TRBD1 (5 bases). The germline V gene has CDR1 KGHSH and CDR2 LQKENI. V shed 3 bases and J shed 4 bases, with 6 bases lying between them. The CDR3 loop spans 12 amino acids. CDR3 sequence reads: CASSPDSYGYTF. CDR3 coding DNA: TGTGCCAGCTCACCCGACAGCTATGGCTACACCTTC.

With regard to this clonotype: A read error may produce the germline difference seen at one junction end. V is TRBV4-3 and J is TRBJ2-2, with TRBD1 matching over 7 bases. Germline assignment: CDR1 LGHNA and CDR2 YSLEER. The CDR3 is 17 amino acids. For the CDR3, the DNA is TGCGCCAGCAGCCATGGCCCTGACAGGGTTGTCACCGGGGAGCCGTTTTTT. It specifies CASSHGPDRVVTGEPFF.

The rearrangement uses TRBV19 and TRBJ1-5, with a tentative D call TRBD1 (5 bases). CDR3 length: 16 amino acids. The V and J ends lost 5 bases and 0 bases respectively, with 14 bases between them. Germline CDR1 LNHDA, CDR2 SQIVND (reference sequence). In nucleotides, the CDR3 is TGTGCCAGTAGTGCCGAACAGGATTATAGCAATCAGCCCCAGCATTTT. This sequence encodes CASSAEQDYSNQPQHF.

The chain is built from TRBV20-1 and TRBJ1-1; unclear D gene. V lost 3 bases to trimming and J lost 7 bases, with 15 bases between them. The CDR3 has 13 residues. Germline CDR1 reads DFQATT; CDR2 reads SNEGSKA (reference sequence). CDR3 amino acids: CSARSPEGSEAFF. The CDR3 DNA is TGCAGTGCTAGGTCCCCGGAAGGCAGTGAAGCTTTCTTT.

V usage is TRBV20-1 and J usage is TRBJ2-7; D is possibly TRBD1 (8 bases). CDR3 length equals 15 residues. Germline V lookup: CDR1 DFQATT, CDR2 SNEGSKA (reference sequence). Deletions cut 0 bases from V and 3 bases from J, with 15 bases between. The CDR3 region has the DNA TGCAGTGCTAGAGACGACAGGGGCGGGGGCTACGAGCAGTACTTC. It codes for CSARDDRGGGYEQYF.

At least ten counts were recorded for this clonotype. The V and J genes are TRBV7-9 and TRBJ1-3; D ambiguous. The V gene's germline CDR1 is SEHNR and CDR2 FQNEAQ (reference sequence). Trimming took off 3 bases at V and 0 bases at J, with 12 bases between the two ends. This CDR3 region has 16 residues. The DNA for the CDR3 is TGTGCCAGCAGCTTCATCGATGCTGTCTCTGGAAACACCATATATTTT. It yields the protein CASSFIDAVSGNTIYF.

The rearrangement joins TRBV20-1 to TRBJ2-7; D perhaps matches TRBD1 (5 bases). The CDR3 totals 12 residues. With 2 bases removed from V and 7 bases from J, the gap between germline ends came to 12 bases. Per germline, CDR1 DFQATT and CDR2 SNEGSKA (reference sequence). CDR3 bases: TGCAGTGCTAGAAACCCGAAGGGGGAGCAGTACTTC. Translated: CSARNPKGEQYF.

This clonotype was detected many times. The genes are TRBV5-4 and TRBJ2-3, with a weak D call TRBD1 (7 bases). V lost 5 bases to trimming and J lost 6 bases, with 13 bases between them. Germline CDR1 is SGHNT and CDR2 is YYREEE (reference sequence). The CDR3 totals 13 residues. CDR3 loop: CASRDRTMDTQYF. The CDR3 DNA reads TGTGCCAGCAGGGACAGGACTATGGATACGCAGTATTTT.

Only a few counts were recorded for this clonotype. This chain uses TRBV24-1 with TRBJ2-3; D possibly corresponds to TRBD2 (5 bases). The V gene lost 4 bases and the J gene lost 2 bases, with 9 bases spanning the gap. CDR1 and CDR2 from the germline V gene are KGHDR and SFDVKD. The CDR3 sequence is 14 residues long. The CDR3 protein is CATSETDYTDTQYF. In DNA, the CDR3 is TGTGCCACCAGTGAAACCGACTACACAGATACGCAGTATTTT.

This CDR3 is CASSPPGGSSLGQYF. The CDR3 coding sequence is TGTGCCAGCTCACCACCTGGCGGGAGTTCTTTAGGGCAGTACTTC. The V call is TRBV18, the J call TRBJ2-7, with 7 bases lining up with TRBD2. Germline V gene data show CDR1 as KGHSH and CDR2 as LQKENI. The trim removed 0 bases at V and 9 bases at J, leaving 11 bases unmatched. The CDR3 consists of 15 residues.

This chain joins TRBV11-1 and TRBJ2-5, with 10 bases aligning to TRBD2. The junction had 29 bases not matched to a gene; V was cut back by 5 bases and J by 11 bases. The CDR3 runs 20 residues. Germline-derived CDR1 and CDR2 are SGHAT and FQDESV (reference sequence). The CDR3 loop is CASSHFRLAGAVEPNNEQYF. The CDR3 region has the DNA TGTGCCAGCAGCCATTTCCGGCTAGCGGGAGCTGTGGAACCCAACAATGAGCAGTACTTC.

Only a few counts were recorded for this clonotype. The genes are TRBV19 and TRBJ1-1; no clear D. Germline values: CDR1 LNHDA, CDR2 SQIVND (reference sequence). Trimming shortened V by 7 bases and J by 12 bases, and 15 bases separated the two germline ends. This CDR3 is built from 11 residues. The CDR3 coding sequence is TGTGCCAGTACATGGCGGATCGGAACTTTCTTT. Its translation is CASTWRIGTFF.

This clonotype was counted at least ten times. The rearrangement uses TRBV19 and TRBJ1-4; D not certain. There are 12 residues in the CDR3. Trimming took off 3 bases at V and 8 bases at J, with 7 bases between the two ends. Germline V gene lookup returns CDR1 LNHDA and CDR2 SQIVND (reference sequence). CDR3 bases: TGTGCCAGTAGTATTTTGAGGGAAAAACTGTTTTTT. Amino acid sequence: CASSILREKLFF.

In this sample, this clonotype turned up many times. V gene TRBV5-1 combines with J gene TRBJ2-5, with 7 bases identical to TRBD1. The CDR3 loop spans 15 amino acids. Trimming took 4 bases from V and 1 from J; bases not matched to a gene: 7. Per germline, CDR1 SGHRS and CDR2 YFSETQ. Here the CDR3 reads CASSATGQPQETQYF. DNA for the CDR3: TGCGCCAGCAGCGCAACGGGACAGCCCCAAGAGACCCAGTACTTC.

In its sample, this clonotype was seen many times. This sequence joins TRBV5-4 and TRBJ1-6; no firm D call. The CDR3 is made up of 13 amino acids. The V end lost 3 bases, the J end lost 8 bases, and 9 bases lay between the germline ends. Germline V gene sequence: CDR1 SGHNT, CDR2 YYREEE (reference sequence). The CDR3 is CASSSDVDSPLHF. Here the CDR3 DNA reads TGTGCCAGCAGCTCGGACGTAGATTCACCCCTCCACTTT.

This clonotype came up many times. The chain carries TRBV5-1 and TRBJ2-3; 8 positions match TRBD1. There are 16 residues in the CDR3. Germline V gene data show CDR1 as SGHRS and CDR2 as YFSETQ. V was pared by 0 bases and J by 6 bases, with 9 bases of the junction left unmatched. The CDR3 coding sequence is TGCGCCAGCAGCTTGGGAGGCAGGGGGCCGAGGGATACGCAGTATTTT. Protein: CASSLGGRGPRDTQYF.

V and J are TRBV20-1 and TRBJ1-1; 7 bases align to TRBD1. The CDR3 is 16 amino acids. With 1 base clipped from V and 1 base from J, the junction kept 9 bases outside the gene matches. Per germline, CDR1 DFQATT and CDR2 SNEGSKA (reference sequence). CDR3 sequence (DNA): TGCAGTGCTAGAGCGCCACAGGGGAAGGGGAACACTGAAGCTTTCTTT. Translation: CSARAPQGKGNTEAFF.

This clonotype was counted ten times or more. V usage is TRBV6-1 and J usage is TRBJ2-7; 8 nucleotides agree with TRBD2. Germline values: CDR1 MNHNS, CDR2 SASEGT. This CDR3 spans 15 amino acids. Trimming cost V 6 bases and J 2 bases; bases outside gene matches: 9. The CDR3 sequence: CASRGGLVTTYEQYF. The CDR3 nucleotides are TGTGCCAGCAGGGGGGGACTAGTAACCACCTACGAGCAGTACTTC.

The chain carries TRBV25-1 and TRBJ2-5; TRBD2 matches at 11 bases. Germline CDR1 MGHDK, CDR2 SYGVNS. J lost 11 bases, V lost 2 bases, and 7 bases had no gene match. This CDR3 has 14 amino acids. The chain's CDR3 is CASSEVAGGNEQYF. CDR3 DNA sequence: TGTGCCAGCAGTGAAGTAGCGGGGGGGAATGAGCAGTACTTC. Looking up the rest from reference TRBV25-1 and TRBJ2-5 gives the full variable domain: EADIYQTPRYLVIGTGKKITLECSQTMGHDKMYWYQQDPGMELHLIHYSYGVNSTEKGDLSSESTVSRIRTEHFPLTLESARPSHTSQYLCASSEVAGGNEQYFGPGTRLLVL.

This clonotype was counted ten times or more. CDR3 DNA: TGTGCCAGCAGCTTAGATCTCGGGACCCTAAGTCCCAATGAGCAGTTCTTC. Its translation is CASSLDLGTLSPNEQFF. V is TRBV7-2 and J is TRBJ2-1; D is possibly TRBD1 or TRBD2 (5 bases each). The CDR3 covers 17 residues. Germline assignment: CDR1 SGHTA and CDR2 FQGNSA. Trimming shortened V by 1 base and J by 6 bases, and 19 bases separated the two germline ends. The entire variable domain, with the rest obtained from reference TRBV7-2 and TRBJ2-1, is as follows: GAGVSQSPSNKVTEKGKDVELRCDPISGHTALYWYRQSLGQGLEFLIYFQGNSAPDKSGLPSDRFSAERTGGSVSTLTIQRTQQEDSAVYLCASSLDLGTLSPNEQFFGPGTRLTVL.